The T cell receptor beta chain described here comes from a study of blood T cell repertoires in COVID-19. TCRdb's table, derived via immunoSEQ multiplex PCR, lists solely in-frame clones and lacks some. The table has about 26,000 clones, approximately 66% seen once. The germline V gene encodes CDR1 LNHDA and CDR2 SQIVND (reference sequence). The length of the CDR3 is 19 residues. The V segment lost 6 bases and the J segment 12 bases; nucleotides outside the gene matches: 23. The clonotype originates from a man in his 60s with active or convalescent COVID-19. The sample consisted of peripheral blood. The chain couples TRBV19 to TRBJ2-6, with 10 bases aligning to TRBD2. CDR3 protein: CASRISGASGGLGTAVLTF. The DNA for the CDR3 is TGTGCCAGTAGAATCAGTGGGGCTAGCGGGGGCCTTGGTACTGCCGTCCTGACTTTC. Drawing the rest from reference TRBV19 and TRBJ2-6, the complete variable domain is DGGITQSPKYLFRKEGQNVTLSCEQNLNHDAMYWYRQDPGQGLRLIYYSQIVNDFQKGDIAEGYSVSREKKESFPLTVTSAQKNPTAFYLCASRISGASGGLGTAVLTFGAGSRLTVL.